The present T cell receptor beta chain was sequenced within a study of blood T cell repertoires in COVID-19. Study context: T cells, B-cell-depleted T cells, or PBMCs provided the cDNA or gDNA that served as material.

Original handling: The assay estimated nucleated cells by amplifying reference gene primers. Here immunoSEQ multiplex PCR was the method, and the copy in TCRdb shows in-frame clones only, minus some. Clonal size and the V and J genes are those of that table, whereas D and trimming came from the DNA. The table records some 150,000 clones, over 80% of them present only once. Germline CDR1 and CDR2: SGHDT and YYEEEE. The CDR3 is 12 amino acids. The V end was cut by 2 bases, the J end by 5 bases, with 6 bases between. V and J are TRBV5-6 and TRBJ2-3; D unclear. The TCR sequence derives from a man aged 50 or older with active COVID-19. Sequenced: peripheral blood. Here the CDR3 reads CASSFEEDTQYF. The CDR3 DNA reads as TGTGCCAGCAGCTTCGAGGAAGATACGCAGTATTTT.